This T cell receptor (beta chain) was recorded in a study of CD8 T cells in ankylosing spondylitis. Overall study results and limits: Eight highly homologous variants formed a TCR beta motif that appeared characteristic of ankylosing spondylitis blood.

This CDR3 is built from 14 residues. Per the germline V gene, CDR1 is SGHRS and CDR2 is YFSETQ. The V and J ends lost 4 bases and 3 bases, in that order; junction bases with no gene match: 5. This clonotype was found many times. The antigen is not known. Each CDR3 protein gets one entry after TCRdb re-called the 5' RACE reads with MiXCR. The table includes fewer than 150,000 distinct CDR3 sequences, roughly 6.6% detected once. The sequence derives from a female donor with ankylosing spondylitis or in good health (not recorded which). The chain carries TRBV5-1 and TRBJ1-1; TRBD1 aligns across 8 bases. The source material was blood, either unsorted or a sorted T cell fraction (not recorded which). In nucleotides, the CDR3 is TGCGCCAGCAGCGTACAGGGGGGGGACACTGAAGCTTTCTTT. Amino acid sequence: CASSVQGGDTEAFF.